This T cell receptor beta chain was observed in a study of cytomegalovirus exposure and HLA in healthy donors. Study at large: Unique TCRs from HLA-typed donors, 75 million to 100 million of them, were held in an early data release. Study-wide points: The study designated 150 or so TCR beta chains cytomegalovirus-associated. Based on reports, TCR beta sequences accurately predicted HLA-A and HLA-B alleles for most subjects.

Regarding donors, all were healthy bone marrow donors. Both 60 Vbeta primers and 13 Jbeta primers went into the PCR. This table comes from immunoSEQ multiplex PCR, and its TCRdb copy is limited to in-frame clones, with some not included. The data show roughly 170,000 clones, approximately 77% seen once. This CDR3 comprises 14 residues. V was cut by 3 bases and J by 0 bases, with 7 bases left in between. The V gene's germline CDR1 is MNHEY and CDR2 SMNVEV (reference sequence). Remarks on this clone: Its antigen is currently unknown.

Sequenced input: PBMCs. The clonotype comes from a male donor in good health and CMV-seronegative. This chain connects TRBV27 to TRBJ2-3; possible D gene TRBD2, 5 bases. This CDR3 is CASSLRASTDTQYF. In nucleotides, the CDR3 is TGTGCCAGCAGTTTGAGGGCGAGCACAGATACGCAGTATTTT.